These 27 T cell receptor beta chains were all obtained from the same sample, sequenced in a study of OX40 agonist ivuxolimab in advanced cancers. The protocol was immunoSEQ multiplex PCR, while the TCRdb copy is restricted to in-frame clones and leaves out a portion. The sample has around 66,000 clones, roughly 80% seen once. The sequenced sample was CD4+ or CD8+ T cells sorted from blood, obtained in a trial of the OX40 agonist ivuxolimab. Receptors originate from an adult with an advanced solid tumor such as melanoma, head and neck, liver or kidney cancer.

V gene TRBV15 combines with J gene TRBJ2-7, with D perhaps TRBD1 (6 bases). Trimming took 1 base from V and 2 from J, leaving 9 bases between them. The CDR3 covers 14 residues. Germline lookup yields CDR1 LNHNV and CDR2 YYDKDF (reference sequence). CDR3 nucleotides: TGTGCCACCAGCAGAGGGGGGACAACCTACGAGCAGTACTTC. It translates to CATSRGGTTYEQYF. Complete variable domain (other parts from reference TRBV15 and TRBJ2-7): DAMVIQNPRYQVTQFGKPVTLSCSQTLNHNVMYWYQQKSSQAPKLLFHYYDKDFNNEADTPDNFQSRRPNTSFCFLDIRSPGLGDTAMYLCATSRGGTTYEQYFGPGTRLTVT.

The chain joins TRBV19 to TRBJ2-2, with D unclear. Germline values: CDR1 LNHDA, CDR2 SQIVND (reference sequence). This CDR3 contains 14 residues. The V gene lost 3 bases and the J gene lost 6 bases, with 11 bases spanning the gap. The CDR3 loop reads CASSMSFGPGELFF. DNA of the CDR3: TGTGCCAGTAGTATGTCATTCGGGCCCGGGGAGCTGTTTTTT. The full variable domain, with the rest looked up from reference TRBV19 and TRBJ2-2, is DGGITQSPKYLFRKEGQNVTLSCEQNLNHDAMYWYRQDPGQGLRLIYYSQIVNDFQKGDIAEGYSVSREKKESFPLTVTSAQKNPTAFYLCASSMSFGPGELFFGEGSRLTVL.

There are many counts of this clone. The gene calls are TRBV5-1 and TRBJ1-2; 7 bases agree with TRBD1. The length of the CDR3 is 13 residues. The germline gives CDR1 SGHRS, CDR2 YFSETQ. J was trimmed by 8 bases and V by 3 bases; bases with no gene match: 7. CDR3 DNA: TGCGCCAGCAGCTCTACAGGGGATCAGGGCTACACCTTC. It codes for CASSSTGDQGYTF.

The V and J genes are TRBV9 and TRBJ2-3, with D perhaps matching TRBD1 (6 bases). V dropped 4 bases and J dropped 3 bases, with 15 bases sitting between them. The CDR3 has 15 residues. Germline CDR1 and CDR2: SGDLS and YYNGEE. CDR3 residues: CASSTRDTQTDTQYF. DNA of the CDR3: TGTGCCAGCAGCACCCGGGACACCCAAACAGATACGCAGTATTTT.

This clone was counted once. The chain is built from TRBV7-2 and TRBJ1-2; D is unresolved. V was clipped by 5 bases and J by 4 bases, with 11 bases between them. The CDR3 totals 13 residues. Germline V gene lookup returns CDR1 SGHTA and CDR2 FQGNSA. CDR3 in DNA: TGTGCCAGCAGCGAACAGAGGACCTATGGCTACACCTTC. Encoded protein: CASSEQRTYGYTF.

The rearrangement links TRBV6-1 to TRBJ1-4, with unresolved D. V dropped 4 bases and J dropped 2 bases, with 11 bases sitting between them. Germline loops: CDR1 MNHNS, CDR2 SASEGT. The CDR3 has 15 amino acids. The CDR3 sequence: CASSATRTTNEKLFF. The CDR3 nucleotides are TGTGCCAGCAGTGCTACCCGGACGACTAATGAAAAACTGTTTTTT.

The chain uses TRBV7-9 and TRBJ2-2; maybe TRBD1 (6 bases). This CDR3 comprises 15 residues. Germline values: CDR1 SEHNR, CDR2 FQNEAQ (reference sequence). V was trimmed by 6 bases and J by 7 bases, leaving 18 bases between them. The CDR3 spells CASRGRDTVSGELFF. The CDR3 DNA sequence: TGTGCCAGCAGGGGCCGGGACACAGTCAGCGGGGAGCTGTTTTTT.

This clone was seen only a few times. The chain couples TRBV19 to TRBJ1-2; D unclear. Germline V CDR1 and CDR2: LNHDA, SQIVND (reference sequence). Deletions cut 3 bases from V and 8 bases from J, with 10 bases between. The CDR3 covers 12 residues. The CDR3 is CASSIGLGGYTF. The DNA of the CDR3 is TGTGCCAGTAGTATCGGCTTGGGGGGCTACACCTTC.

As for this clone: Other DNA sequences in this sample translate to the same CDR3. The chain couples TRBV4-1 to TRBJ1-6; possible D gene TRBD1, 5 bases. The CDR3 length is 13 residues. Looked up from germline, CDR1 is MGHRA and CDR2 is YSYEKL. The V end was cut by 3 bases, the J end by 14 bases, with 14 bases between. The CDR3 spells CASSQGPSTALHF. In DNA, the CDR3 is TGCGCCAGCAGCCAGGGACCCAGTACGGCCCTCCACTTT.

This rearrangement joins TRBV4-2 to TRBJ1-1; D uncertain. This CDR3 is 17 amino acids long. The ends were cut back, 6 bases at V and 1 base at J, with 21 bases in the middle. Per the germline V gene, CDR1 is LGHNA and CDR2 is YNFKEQ. The CDR3 is CASRLTESIDPNTEAFF. The CDR3 region has the DNA TGTGCCAGCAGACTAACTGAGTCGATAGATCCGAACACTGAAGCTTTCTTT.

This sequence joins TRBV19 and TRBJ1-1, with a possible D match to TRBD1 (5 bases). V was trimmed by 5 bases and J by 0 bases, leaving 10 bases between them. The CDR3 has 14 amino acids. Germline CDR1 is LNHDA and CDR2 is SQIVND (reference sequence). DNA of the CDR3: TGTGCCAGTAGTCCCGGGACCGTGAACACTGAAGCTTTCTTT. It specifies CASSPGTVNTEAFF.

The rearrangement joins TRBV7-3 to TRBJ2-3; TRBD2 matches at 16 bases. The CDR3 loop spans 17 amino acids. With 5 bases clipped from V and 5 bases from J, the junction kept 7 bases outside the gene matches. CDR1 is SGHTA and CDR2 is FQGTGA in the germline V gene. Here the CDR3 DNA reads TGTGCCAGCAGCGAGGGACTAGCGGGGGGGCCAGGAGATACGCAGTATTTT. It yields the protein CASSEGLAGGPGDTQYF.

This clone was recorded a few times. The J gene is TRBJ1-6, the V gene TRBV2; 8 bases align to TRBD1. V was clipped by 10 bases and J by 5 bases; unmatched bases: 7. In germline, CDR1 is SNHLY, CDR2 FYNNEI. This CDR3 contains 14 residues. CDR3 in DNA: TGTGCCACCAAACTGGACAGGGATAATTCACCCCTCCACTTT. This encodes CATKLDRDNSPLHF.

This rearrangement joins TRBV5-8 to TRBJ2-3; TRBD2 agrees at 8 bases. CDR1 is SGHTS, CDR2 YDEGEE, per germline. The J segment lost 4 bases and the V segment lost 6 bases, leaving 13 bases of the junction unmatched. This CDR3 has 16 amino acids. CDR3 loop: CASTAGGRTSADTQYF. The CDR3 DNA reads as TGTGCCAGCACGGCGGGGGGACGCACGTCCGCAGATACGCAGTATTTT.

The J gene is TRBJ1-2, the V gene TRBV5-1; the match to TRBD1 covers 9 bases. There are 15 residues in the CDR3. CDR1 SGHRS and CDR2 YFSETQ come from the germline V gene. The trim removed 0 bases at V and 5 bases at J, leaving 5 bases unmatched. CDR3 sequence: CASSLEGQGPYGYTF. The CDR3 DNA reads as TGCGCCAGCAGCTTGGAGGGACAGGGACCGTATGGCTACACCTTC.

This sequence joins TRBV6-1 and TRBJ1-4; no clear D gene. The V and J ends lost 1 base and 8 bases respectively, with 11 bases between them. The CDR3 covers 14 residues. Germline CDR1 and CDR2: MNHNS and SASEGT. CDR3 residues: CASSEDGVWEKLFF. CDR3 bases: TGTGCCAGCAGTGAAGACGGGGTTTGGGAAAAACTGTTTTTT.

The genes are TRBV15 and TRBJ2-5, with D perhaps being TRBD1 or TRBD2 (5 bases each). Trimming shortened V by 1 base and J by 3 bases, and 15 bases separated the two germline ends. There are 16 residues in the CDR3. Germline V gives CDR1 LNHNV, CDR2 YYDKDF (reference sequence). The CDR3 here is CATSRGRAGTKETQYF. CDR3 in DNA: TGTGCCACCAGCAGAGGGAGAGCCGGGACCAAAGAGACCCAGTACTTC.

This clone was counted between two and nine times. V gene TRBV16 combines with J gene TRBJ1-6; weak D call: TRBD1 (5 bases). Per the germline V gene, CDR1 is KGHSY and CDR2 is FQNENV. The length of the CDR3 is 15 residues. Trimming took off 7 bases at V and 10 bases at J, with 20 bases between the two ends. The CDR3: CASTPRAGGESPLHF. The CDR3 DNA reads as TGTGCCAGCACCCCCAGAGCTGGGGGGGAATCACCCCTCCACTTT.

The J gene is TRBJ1-2, the V gene TRBV19, with D perhaps TRBD1 (5 bases). The germline gives CDR1 LNHDA, CDR2 SQIVND (reference sequence). Trimming left V 6 bases short and J 5 bases short, with 10 bases between. The CDR3 runs 12 residues. CDR3 protein: CASRGKGYGYTF. DNA of the CDR3: TGTGCCAGTAGGGGAAAGGGGTATGGCTACACCTTC.

This rearrangement joins TRBV28 to TRBJ1-2; D is unclear. This CDR3 is built from 15 residues. Trimming removed 3 bases at V and 6 bases at J, with 17 bases between. The germline gives CDR1 MDHEN, CDR2 SYDVKM. The CDR3: CASSFPLSGLDGYTF. DNA for the CDR3: TGTGCCAGCAGTTTCCCCCTCTCGGGCTTGGATGGCTACACCTTC.

The CDR3 region has the DNA TGTGCCAGCAGCCTACGGGACAGGGGGCGGGATACGCAGTATTTT. Its protein product is CASSLRDRGRDTQYF. The chain couples TRBV5-8 to TRBJ2-3, with TRBD1 matching 12 bases. The V segment lost 4 bases and the J segment 6 bases; nucleotides outside the gene matches: 6. Per germline, CDR1 SGHTS and CDR2 YDEGEE. The CDR3 extends over 15 amino acids.

The V gene is TRBV12-5, the J gene TRBJ2-5; the D is unclear. This CDR3 is built from 13 residues. CDR1 is LGHNT and CDR2 is FRNRAP in the germline V gene. Trimming cost V 1 base and J 4 bases, with 7 bases left between them. In nucleotides, the CDR3 is TGTGCTAGTGGTTTGGGGAATGTAGAGACCCAGTACTTC. Residues: CASGLGNVETQYF.

The genes are TRBV4-1 and TRBJ2-7, with a tentative D call TRBD2 (5 bases). CDR1 and CDR2 (germline): MGHRA, YSYEKL. V was cut by 11 bases and J by 0 bases, with 11 bases left in between. CDR3 length: 12 amino acids. DNA of the CDR3: TGCGCCCGTGCCGGACTCTCCTACGAGCAGTACTTC. This sequence encodes CARAGLSYEQYF.

A note on this clone: The same CDR3 arises from other DNA sequences in this sample as well. The chain employs TRBV5-1 and TRBJ2-1; D is unresolved. Trimming stripped 2 bases from V and 3 bases from J, with 9 bases between. Per germline, CDR1 SGHRS and CDR2 YFSETQ. CDR3 length equals 14 residues. CDR3 in DNA: TGCGCCAGCAGCTTAGAGGCCCACTACAATGAGCAGTTCTTC. This translates into CASSLEAHYNEQFF.

This clone was counted once. This chain joins TRBV11-3 and TRBJ1-1; perhaps TRBD1 as D (5 bases). The CDR3 is made up of 14 amino acids. The ends were cut back, 5 bases at V and 2 bases at J, with 12 bases in the middle. The germline V gene has CDR1 SGHNT and CDR2 YENEEA. CDR3 loop: CASSVRGRNTEAFF. CDR3 in DNA: TGTGCCAGCAGCGTGAGGGGCCGCAACACTGAAGCTTTCTTT. Using reference TRBV11-3 and TRBJ1-1 for the parts outside the CDR3, the full variable domain is EAGVVQSPRYKIIEKKQPVAFWCNPISGHNTLYWYLQNLGQGPELLIRYENEEAVDDSQLPKDRFSAERLKGVDSTLKIQPAELGDSAVYLCASSVRGRNTEAFFGQGTRLTVV.

V is TRBV5-1 and J is TRBJ2-5, with TRBD2 matching 8 bases. The germline gives CDR1 SGHRS, CDR2 YFSETQ. The V segment lost 4 bases and the J segment 4 bases; nucleotides outside the gene matches: 15. The CDR3 totals 17 residues. The CDR3 here is CASSRGSGSGGSETQYF. As DNA, the CDR3 is TGCGCCAGCAGCCGGGGAAGTGGGAGCGGGGGATCAGAGACCCAGTACTTC.

In its sample, this clone was seen once. The rearrangement joins TRBV28 to TRBJ1-5; 8 bases agree with TRBD1. Germline-derived CDR1 and CDR2 are MDHEN and SYDVKM. V lost 5 bases to trimming and J lost 1 base; unmatched junction nucleotides: 4. The CDR3 is made up of 15 amino acids. CDR3 in DNA: TGTGCCAGCAGTCCGACAGGGGTGAGCAATCAGCCCCAGCATTTT. This translates into CASSPTGVSNQPQHF.